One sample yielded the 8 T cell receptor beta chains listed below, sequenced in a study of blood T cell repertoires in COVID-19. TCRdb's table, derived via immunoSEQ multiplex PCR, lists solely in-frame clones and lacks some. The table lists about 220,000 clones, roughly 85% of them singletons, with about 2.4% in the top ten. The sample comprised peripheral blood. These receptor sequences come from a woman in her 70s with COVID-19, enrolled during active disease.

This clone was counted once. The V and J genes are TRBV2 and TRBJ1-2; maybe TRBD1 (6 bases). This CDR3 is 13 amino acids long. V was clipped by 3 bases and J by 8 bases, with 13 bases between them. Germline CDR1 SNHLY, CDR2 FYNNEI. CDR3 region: CASSEQGSEGYTF. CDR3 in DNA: TGTGCCAGCAGTGAGCAGGGGTCGGAGGGCTACACCTTC.

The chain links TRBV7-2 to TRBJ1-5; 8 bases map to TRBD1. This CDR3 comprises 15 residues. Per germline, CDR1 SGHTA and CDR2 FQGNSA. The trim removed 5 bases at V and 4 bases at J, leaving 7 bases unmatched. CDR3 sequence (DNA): TGTGCCAGCAGCCGGACAGGGTTAGGTAATCAGCCCCAGCATTTT. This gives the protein CASSRTGLGNQPQHF.

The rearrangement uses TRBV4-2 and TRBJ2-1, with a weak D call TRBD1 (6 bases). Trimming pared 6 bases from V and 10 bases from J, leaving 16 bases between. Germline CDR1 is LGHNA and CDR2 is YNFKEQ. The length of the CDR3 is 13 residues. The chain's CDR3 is CASRWQGYEEQFF. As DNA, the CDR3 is TGTGCCAGCAGATGGCAGGGGTACGAGGAGCAGTTCTTC.

The CDR3, as DNA: TGTGCCAGCAGTTACTCCCCAGGCTCTGGAAACACCATATATTTT. Translating gives CASSYSPGSGNTIYF. The chain combines TRBV6-6 with TRBJ1-3; D gene uncertain. Trimming took 0 bases from V and 0 from J, leaving 6 bases between them. The CDR3 length is 15 residues. The germline V gene encodes CDR1 MNHNY and CDR2 SVGAGI (reference sequence).

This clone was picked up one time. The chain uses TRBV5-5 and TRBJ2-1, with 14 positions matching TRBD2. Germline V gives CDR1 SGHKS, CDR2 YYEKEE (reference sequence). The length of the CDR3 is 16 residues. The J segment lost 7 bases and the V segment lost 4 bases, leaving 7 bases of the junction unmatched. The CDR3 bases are TGTGCCAGCAGCCAGGAGACTAGCGGGAGGGCAAATGAGCAGTTCTTC. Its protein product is CASSQETSGRANEQFF.

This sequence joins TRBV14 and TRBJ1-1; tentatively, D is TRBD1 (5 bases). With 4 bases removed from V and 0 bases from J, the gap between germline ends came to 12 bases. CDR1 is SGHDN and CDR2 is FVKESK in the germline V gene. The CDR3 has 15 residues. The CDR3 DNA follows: TGTGCCAGCAGCCGCGCGGCAGGGATGAACACTGAAGCTTTCTTT. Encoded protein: CASSRAAGMNTEAFF.

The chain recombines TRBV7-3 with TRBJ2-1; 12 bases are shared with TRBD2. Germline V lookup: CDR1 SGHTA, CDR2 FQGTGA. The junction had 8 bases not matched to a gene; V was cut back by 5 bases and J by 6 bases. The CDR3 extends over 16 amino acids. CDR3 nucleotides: TGTGCCAGCAGCGAGGGGACTAGCGGGCCCCGCAATGAGCAGTTCTTC. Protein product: CASSEGTSGPRNEQFF.

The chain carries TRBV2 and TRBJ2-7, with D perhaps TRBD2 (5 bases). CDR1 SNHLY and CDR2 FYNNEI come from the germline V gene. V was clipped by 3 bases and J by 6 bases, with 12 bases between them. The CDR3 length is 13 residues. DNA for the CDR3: TGTGCCAGCAGTGAGGCTAGCATCAGCGAGCAGTACTTC. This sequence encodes CASSEASISEQYF.